These 27 T cell receptor beta chains were all obtained from the same sample, sequenced in a study of monozygotic twins with inflammatory bowel disease. From the 5' RACE reads, TCRdb lists one entry per CDR3 protein and no DNA. The specimen's table records about 380,000 distinct CDR3 sequences. Sequenced material: blood. Source of these receptors: a human donor with ulcerative colitis or Crohn's disease, or a healthy co-twin of an affected twin (not recorded which).

J is TRBJ1-5 and V is TRBV6-6; TCRdb outputs TRBD1, but without DNA this stays unchecked. Germline V gene lookup returns CDR1 MNHNY and CDR2 SVGAGI (reference sequence). The CDR3 has 14 residues. CDR3 sequence reads: CASIDRGAVQPQHF.

The chain joins TRBV7-3 to TRBJ1-6. The CDR3 is made up of 14 amino acids. CDR1 is SGHTA and CDR2 is FQGTGA in the germline V gene. The CDR3 region is CASSLSGPNSPLHF. Filled out from reference TRBV7-3 and TRBJ1-6, the complete variable domain reads GAGVSQTPSNKVTEKGKYVELRCDPISGHTALYWYRQSLGQGPEFLIYFQGTGAADDSGLPNDRFFAVRPEGSVSTLKIQRTERGDSAVYLCASSLSGPNSPLHFGNGTRLTVT.

The V and J genes are TRBV4-2 and TRBJ2-5; TCRdb's D gene call, TRBD1, goes unchecked for lack of DNA. CDR3 length equals 15 residues. Germline V gives CDR1 LGHNA, CDR2 YNFKEQ. The CDR3 loop is CASSPNRGGQETQYF.

The gene calls are TRBV5-1 and TRBJ2-1; TCRdb gives TRBD1 as the D gene, but with no DNA this cannot be confirmed. Germline-derived CDR1 and CDR2 are SGHRS and YFSETQ. The CDR3 extends over 17 amino acids. The CDR3 spells CASSPTPGSGGGDEQFF.

The chain employs TRBV7-9 and TRBJ2-5. CDR1 and CDR2 from the germline V gene are SEHNR and FQNEAQ (reference sequence). The CDR3 is 11 residues long. The CDR3 sequence is CASSFFETQYF.

V and J are TRBV5-4 and TRBJ2-2; the TCRdb D gene call, TRBD1, has no DNA to confirm it. The CDR3 length is 16 residues. Germline V gene data show CDR1 as SGHNT and CDR2 as YYREEE (reference sequence). The CDR3 sequence is CASSSRVGQRTGELFF.

The CDR3 loop is CASKGAFNQPQHF. This rearrangement joins TRBV27 to TRBJ1-5; TCRdb designates TRBD1, a call that cannot be tested without DNA. From germline, CDR1 is MNHEY and CDR2 SMNVEV (reference sequence). There are 13 residues in the CDR3.

This chain links TRBV29-1 with TRBJ2-5; without DNA, the TCRdb call of TRBD1 cannot be checked. Germline lookup yields CDR1 SQVTM and CDR2 ANQGSEA. The CDR3 is made up of 12 amino acids. The CDR3 loop is CSVRTGEETQYF.

This chain uses TRBV12-3 or TRBV12-4 with TRBJ1-2; TCRdb calls TRBD1, which cannot be checked without DNA. The length of the CDR3 is 15 residues. CDR3 sequence reads: CASSRPGTGIYGYTF.

The chain couples TRBV5-6 to TRBJ2-3; the D call of TRBD1 rests on TCRdb alone, since no DNA is present to check it. There are 14 residues in the CDR3. Germline assignment: CDR1 SGHDT and CDR2 YYEEEE. The CDR3 region is CASSLVAGEDTQYF.

The chain couples TRBV5-1 to TRBJ2-7; the TRBD1 assignment by TCRdb is unverifiable without DNA. The germline V gene has CDR1 SGHRS and CDR2 YFSETQ. The CDR3 has 17 amino acids. Here the CDR3 reads CASSLGGGSLLLNEQYF. Together with reference TRBV5-1 and TRBJ2-7, the CDR3 gives the full variable domain: KAGVTQTPRYLIKTRGQQVTLSCSPISGHRSVSWYQQTPGQGLQFLFEYFSETQRNKGNFPGRFSGRQFSNSRSEMNVSTLELGDSALYLCASSLGGGSLLLNEQYFGPGTRLTVT.

This chain joins TRBV30 and TRBJ2-7; the TCRdb call, TRBD1, lacks DNA for checking. Germline lookup yields CDR1 GTSNPN and CDR2 SVGIG (reference sequence). The length of the CDR3 is 15 residues. The CDR3: CAWNAPGRGPYEQYF.

The V call is TRBV7-3, the J call TRBJ2-7; TCRdb names TRBD1, which stays unverified in the absence of DNA. In germline, CDR1 is SGHTA, CDR2 FQGTGA. CDR3 length: 13 residues. The CDR3 loop reads CASSRDRDSEQYF.

CDR3 sequence reads: CASGLGETQYF. The rearrangement links TRBV12-5 to TRBJ2-5. The CDR3 is 11 amino acids. Germline assignment: CDR1 LGHNT and CDR2 FRNRAP.

The V call is TRBV4-3, the J call TRBJ1-1. CDR1 is LGHNA and CDR2 is YSLEER in the germline V gene. The CDR3 sequence is 14 residues long. CDR3 region: CASSQGPSFTEAFF.

CDR3 residues: CASSLESGGPTDTQYF. This chain links TRBV5-1 with TRBJ2-3; there is no DNA to check the TCRdb D call of TRBD2. This CDR3 has 16 residues. The germline V gene has CDR1 SGHRS and CDR2 YFSETQ.

The V gene is TRBV29-1, the J gene TRBJ1-1; lacking DNA, the TRBD1 call made by TCRdb goes unchecked. CDR1 and CDR2 (germline): SQVTM, ANQGSEA. This CDR3 has 13 amino acids. CDR3 loop: CSVEGQMNTEAFF. Drawing the rest from reference TRBV29-1 and TRBJ1-1, the complete variable domain is SAVISQKPSRDICQRGTSLTIQCQVDSQVTMMFWYRQQPGQSLTLIATANQGSEATYESGFVIDKFPISRPNLTFSTLTVSNMSPEDSSIYLCSVEGQMNTEAFFGQGTRLTVV.

CDR3 sequence: CASSQDPTGLVTGELFF. The V and J genes are TRBV4-3 and TRBJ2-2; TCRdb selects TRBD1, and the lack of DNA leaves this call unchecked. Germline CDR1 and CDR2: LGHNA and YSLEER. The length of the CDR3 is 17 residues.

The chain couples TRBV24-1 to TRBJ2-3; TCRdb returns TRBD2, unconfirmable since there is no DNA. The CDR3 is made up of 18 amino acids. Germline loops: CDR1 KGHDR, CDR2 SFDVKD. The CDR3 sequence: CATSDFSSLAGITDTQYF.

The CDR3 reads CSVDLGDESKQYF. This rearrangement joins TRBV29-1 to TRBJ2-7. Germline CDR1 and CDR2: SQVTM and ANQGSEA. This CDR3 contains 13 residues.

The chain employs TRBV27 and TRBJ2-7. From germline, CDR1 is MNHEY and CDR2 SMNVEV (reference sequence). This CDR3 region has 12 residues. The CDR3 loop is CASGNWAYEQYF.

The chain combines TRBV4-3 with TRBJ2-1. CDR3 length: 15 residues. Germline V gene sequence: CDR1 LGHNA, CDR2 YSLEER. This CDR3 is CASSQDRGPYNEQFF.

The chain carries TRBV20-1 and TRBJ2-5; the TCRdb call, TRBD2, lacks DNA for checking. This CDR3 contains 13 residues. The germline CDR1 and CDR2 sequences are DFQATT and SNEGSKA (reference sequence). The CDR3 protein is CSAYTPTRETQYF.

This chain joins TRBV5-1 and TRBJ2-5; TCRdb selects TRBD2, and the lack of DNA leaves this call unchecked. The CDR3 is 15 amino acids. The germline V gene encodes CDR1 SGHRS and CDR2 YFSETQ. CDR3: CASSPTHGTQETQYF.

The J gene is TRBJ2-7, the V gene TRBV4-1; TCRdb names TRBD1, which stays unverified in the absence of DNA. Germline V CDR1 and CDR2: MGHRA, YSYEKL. The CDR3 totals 18 residues. CDR3 sequence reads: CASSQEGLGDRATYEQYF.

This chain joins TRBV6-6 and TRBJ2-3. The CDR3 runs 14 residues. Germline V gene data show CDR1 as MNHNY and CDR2 as SVGAGI (reference sequence). The CDR3 loop reads CASKWNGDTDTQYF.

The chain carries TRBV12-3 or TRBV12-4 and TRBJ1-2; TCRdb calls TRBD1, which cannot be checked without DNA. This CDR3 is 16 amino acids long. The CDR3 spells CASSPTRTGENYGYTF.